Detailed here is one T cell receptor beta chain. Its specificity is not known. PCR amplification relied on 60 Vbeta primers (plus 13 Jbeta primers). The repertoire was sequenced with immunoSEQ multiplex PCR; TCRdb's copy has only in-frame clones and lacks some. The table counts 45,000 to 60,000 clones; approximately 6.8% lies in the top ten. From germline, CDR1 is LNHNV and CDR2 YYDKDF (reference sequence). This CDR3 contains 17 residues. Trimming pared 2 bases from V and 0 bases from J, leaving 17 bases between. This sample was included in a study of cytomegalovirus exposure and HLA in healthy donors. Background on the study: Out of about 360 genotyped donors, roughly 80% belonged to the Caucasian-associated ancestry cluster. General study points: Relative to the approximately 700-donor mean, N-insertions were reportedly fewer in an Asian-associated ancestry cluster in a later analysis.

Input material: PBMCs. V usage is TRBV15 and J usage is TRBJ2-7, with a weak D call TRBD1 (5 bases). This TCR was recovered from a woman in her thirties or forties in good health and CMV-seronegative. This CDR3 reads CATSRKKGKQGSYEQYF. CDR3 bases: TGTGCCACCAGCAGAAAAAAGGGGAAGCAGGGCTCCTACGAGCAGTACTTC.